These 28 T cell receptor beta chains were sequenced from one sample in a study of control samples from healthy donors and cancer patients. Sequenced by immunoSEQ multiplex PCR; TCRdb stores in-frame clones only, minus some. The sample shows about 120,000 clones, approximately 92% of them seen only once. Material: PBMCs. The source is a man at least 80 years old with head and neck cancer.

The V gene is TRBV9, the J gene TRBJ2-1, with D possibly being TRBD1 or TRBD2 (5 bases each). V was trimmed by 6 bases and J by 3 bases, leaving 16 bases between them. This CDR3 contains 15 residues. Germline V gene data show CDR1 as SGDLS and CDR2 as YYNGEE. The CDR3 region is CASMSGAGLYNEQFF. The DNA of the CDR3 is TGTGCCAGCATGTCCGGGGCAGGGCTCTACAATGAGCAGTTCTTC.

The chain combines TRBV11-2 with TRBJ2-7; 12 positions match TRBD2. After removal of 5 bases from V and 2 bases from J, the junction contained 10 bases not matched to a gene. The CDR3 sequence is 17 residues long. Germline loops: CDR1 SGHAT, CDR2 FQNNGV. CDR3 sequence reads: CASSPTTSGRGAYEQYF. CDR3 coding DNA: TGTGCCAGCAGCCCAACGACTAGCGGGAGAGGTGCCTACGAGCAGTACTTC. Full variable domain (rest looked up from reference TRBV11-2 and TRBJ2-7): EAGVAQSPRYKIIEKRQSVAFWCNPISGHATLYWYQQILGQGPKLLIQFQNNGVVDDSQLPKDRFSAERLKGVDSTLKIQPAKLEDSAVYLCASSPTTSGRGAYEQYFGPGTRLTVT.

V and J are TRBV6-5 and TRBJ1-6; D not certain. This CDR3 spans 15 amino acids. V gave up 7 bases and J gave up 5 bases, with 15 bases separating them. The V gene's germline CDR1 is MNHEY and CDR2 SVGAGI. In DNA, the CDR3 is TGTGCCAGCAACACAAGGGTAGGGAATAATTCACCCCTCCACTTT. Residues: CASNTRVGNNSPLHF.

This sequence joins TRBV6-4 and TRBJ2-3; D possibly uses TRBD1 or TRBD2 (6 bases each). The CDR3 sequence is 15 residues long. Trimming cost V 6 bases and J 4 bases, with 17 bases left between them. The germline V gene has CDR1 MRHNA and CDR2 SNTAGT. CDR3 coding DNA: TGTGCCAGCAGCGGAAAGGGGGGCGCTTCAGATACGCAGTATTTT. Amino acid sequence: CASSGKGGASDTQYF.

The chain carries TRBV12-5 and TRBJ1-1, with unresolved D. The CDR3 totals 14 residues. V was clipped by 0 bases and J by 1 base, with 6 bases between them. From germline, CDR1 is LGHNT and CDR2 FRNRAP. The CDR3 loop reads CASGLVPPNTEAFF. The CDR3 region has the DNA TGTGCTAGTGGTTTGGTTCCGCCGAACACTGAAGCTTTCTTT.

The chain uses TRBV6-5 and TRBJ2-5; no reliable D call. Germline V lookup: CDR1 MNHEY, CDR2 SVGAGI. The V gene lost 0 bases and the J gene lost 1 base, with 12 bases spanning the gap. The length of the CDR3 is 16 residues. Written as DNA, the CDR3 is TGTGCCAGCAGTTACTCGATGGCTGAGGCCCAAGAGACCCAGTACTTC. Amino acid sequence: CASSYSMAEAQETQYF.

V usage is TRBV23-1 and J usage is TRBJ1-2; TRBD1 is a possible D gene (5 bases). TRBV23-1 is marked as an open reading frame, function uncertain. Trimming left V 0 bases short and J 6 bases short, with 11 bases between. This CDR3 has 14 amino acids. The CDR3 nucleotides read TGCGCCAGCAGTCAATCCAGGGAGAACCATGGCTACACCTTC. As protein: CASSQSRENHGYTF.

J is TRBJ2-3 and V is TRBV6-2 or TRBV6-3, with 11 bases aligning to TRBD2. V lost 0 bases, J lost 2 bases, and 4 bases stayed unmatched. Germline values: CDR1 MNHEY, CDR2 SVGEGT. This CDR3 comprises 17 residues. This CDR3 reads CASSYSRLAGPTDTQYF. The CDR3, as DNA: TGTGCCAGCAGTTACTCGAGACTAGCGGGGCCCACAGATACGCAGTATTTT.

The chain uses TRBV6-5 and TRBJ1-5; D is unresolved. Germline CDR1 reads MNHEY; CDR2 reads SVGAGI. Deletions cut 6 bases from V and 0 bases from J, with 6 bases between. The CDR3 loop spans 13 amino acids. The chain's CDR3 is CASRDGSNQPQHF. The CDR3 coding sequence is TGTGCCAGCAGGGACGGTAGCAATCAGCCCCAGCATTTT.

The rearrangement uses TRBV10-1 and TRBJ2-2, with TRBD2 matching over 12 bases. CDR1 and CDR2 from the germline V gene are WNHNN and SYGVQD (reference sequence). After removal of 4 bases from V and 7 bases from J, the junction contained 10 bases not matched to a gene. This CDR3 contains 17 residues. The CDR3 region is CASSGQTSGRRGGELFF. The CDR3 nucleotides read TGCGCCAGCAGTGGCCAAACTAGCGGGAGGCGAGGCGGGGAGCTGTTTTTT.

This clone was seen a few times. The chain has TRBV7-9 and TRBJ2-7, with 9 positions matching TRBD1. The junction had 8 bases not matched to a gene; V was cut back by 6 bases and J by 2 bases. The CDR3 covers 15 residues. Germline V gene data show CDR1 as SEHNR and CDR2 as FQNEAQ (reference sequence). In DNA form, the CDR3 reads TGTGCCAGCAGTCACAGGGGGCTAATCACCTACGAGCAGTACTTC. Amino acids: CASSHRGLITYEQYF.

The rearrangement joins TRBV15 to TRBJ1-5; TRBD1 agrees at 7 bases. There are 18 residues in the CDR3. The germline V gene encodes CDR1 LNHNV and CDR2 YYDKDF (reference sequence). With V trimmed by 0 bases and J by 0 bases, 8 bases remained unmatched. The CDR3 DNA sequence: TGTGCCACCAGCAGAGATTACAGGGGAAGGGATAGCAATCAGCCCCAGCATTTT. It codes for CATSRDYRGRDSNQPQHF.

This clone has a single count. The chain uses TRBV5-4 and TRBJ1-1; D remains unclear. The CDR3 covers 12 residues. The germline V gene encodes CDR1 SGHNT and CDR2 YYREEE (reference sequence). Trimming cost V 0 bases and J 7 bases, with 7 bases left between them. DNA of the CDR3: TGTGCCAGCAGCTTGGTAGGGAATGAAGCTTTCTTT. Protein product: CASSLVGNEAFF.

The rearrangement links TRBV6-5 to TRBJ2-1, with unresolved D. The CDR3 extends over 15 amino acids. Germline V gene sequence: CDR1 MNHEY, CDR2 SVGAGI. V was clipped by 3 bases and J by 4 bases, with 13 bases between them. The CDR3: CASSYKGSSYNEQFF. As DNA, the CDR3 is TGTGCCAGCAGTTATAAGGGTTCTTCTTACAATGAGCAGTTCTTC.

This rearrangement joins TRBV20-1 to TRBJ1-1; unclear D gene. This CDR3 has 11 amino acids. V lost 5 bases and J lost 11, with 15 bases in between. CDR1 and CDR2 from the germline V gene are DFQATT and SNEGSKA (reference sequence). Here the CDR3 DNA reads TGCAGTGCTCGGACTGACTTGTCGGCTTTCTTT. This gives the protein CSARTDLSAFF.

The rearrangement joins TRBV4-1 to TRBJ2-2, with D maybe TRBD2 (5 bases). The CDR3 length is 16 residues. Trimming removed 1 base from V and 4 bases from J, with 13 bases in between. Germline V CDR1 and CDR2: MGHRA, YSYEKL. This chain's CDR3 is CASSQVGSGPTGELFF. The DNA for the CDR3 is TGCGCCAGCAGCCAAGTAGGGAGCGGCCCCACCGGGGAGCTGTTTTTT.

V is TRBV18 and J is TRBJ1-1; possible D gene TRBD1, 5 bases. Trimming left V 2 bases short and J 8 bases short, with 12 bases between. The CDR3 is 13 residues long. CDR1 and CDR2 (germline): KGHSH, LQKENI. The CDR3: CASSPLEAGEAFF. CDR3 nucleotide sequence: TGTGCCAGCTCACCATTAGAGGCAGGGGAAGCTTTCTTT.

This chain links TRBV7-2 with TRBJ2-1; the match to TRBD2 covers 7 bases. This CDR3 comprises 15 residues. From germline, CDR1 is SGHTA and CDR2 FQGNSA. The J segment lost 0 bases and the V segment lost 4 bases, leaving 3 bases of the junction unmatched. CDR3 sequence reads: CASSSSGNSYNEQFF. Written as DNA, the CDR3 is TGTGCCAGCAGCTCAAGCGGGAACTCCTACAATGAGCAGTTCTTC.

The rearrangement uses TRBV12-5 and TRBJ2-2; 11 bases align to TRBD2. The CDR3 has 16 amino acids. V was clipped by 7 bases and J by 4 bases; unmatched bases: 8. Germline CDR1 is LGHNT and CDR2 is FRNRAP. CDR3 loop: CASADLAGGFTGELFF. The CDR3 region has the DNA TGTGCTAGTGCCGATCTAGCGGGGGGATTCACCGGGGAGCTGTTTTTT. The full variable domain, with the rest looked up from reference TRBV12-5 and TRBJ2-2, is DARVTQTPRHKVTEMGQEVTMRCQPILGHNTVFWYRQTMMQGLELLAYFRNRAPLDDSGMPKDRFSAEMPDATLATLKIQPSEPRDSAVYFCASADLAGGFTGELFFGEGSRLTVL.

The genes are TRBV7-8 and TRBJ1-1; D remains unclear. CDR1 is SGHVS and CDR2 is FQNEAQ in the germline V gene. V lost 2 bases and J 9 bases, leaving 13 bases between the germline ends. This CDR3 spans 13 amino acids. CDR3 loop: CASSLTRRVQAFF. DNA of the CDR3: TGTGCCAGCAGCTTAACCCGAAGGGTCCAAGCTTTCTTT.

The chain carries TRBV9 and TRBJ2-3; either TRBD1 or TRBD2 may fit D (5 bases each). The germline gives CDR1 SGDLS, CDR2 YYNGEE. V shed 0 bases and J shed 4 bases, with 12 bases lying between them. The CDR3 is 15 residues long. The CDR3 nucleotides read TGTGCCAGCAGCGTAGCGATGGGGGTCGCAGATACGCAGTATTTT. Amino acid sequence: CASSVAMGVADTQYF.

V usage is TRBV24-1 and J usage is TRBJ2-3, with D tentatively TRBD1 or TRBD2 (5 bases each). The germline V gene has CDR1 KGHDR and CDR2 SFDVKD. The length of the CDR3 is 16 residues. Trimming removed 7 bases at V and 0 bases at J, with 16 bases between. CDR3 protein: CATSPWGRTSTDTQYF. CDR3 DNA: TGTGCCACCAGCCCTTGGGGCAGGACTAGCACAGATACGCAGTATTTT.

The V call is TRBV5-6, the J call TRBJ2-3; TRBD1 matches 9 bases. Per the germline V gene, CDR1 is SGHDT and CDR2 is YYEEEE. The CDR3 is 16 residues long. V shed 3 bases and J 3 bases; nucleotides not matched to a gene: 8. The CDR3 loop reads CASSSLWTGETDTQYF. The CDR3 coding sequence is TGTGCCAGCAGCTCTCTGTGGACAGGGGAAACAGATACGCAGTATTTT.

This sequence joins TRBV7-9 and TRBJ1-1; the D gene is possibly TRBD1 (6 bases). CDR1 and CDR2 (germline): SEHNR, FQNEAQ (reference sequence). This CDR3 has 14 amino acids. V lost 1 base, J lost 8 bases, and 14 bases lay in between. CDR3 coding DNA: TGTGCCAGCAGCTTAGTTGCAGGGGCGGGGGAAGCTTTCTTT. Translating gives CASSLVAGAGEAFF.

The chain couples TRBV19 to TRBJ2-1; the D is unclear. The CDR3 spans 15 residues. The V and J ends lost 3 bases and 6 bases respectively, with 15 bases between them. Looked up from germline, CDR1 is LNHDA and CDR2 is SQIVND (reference sequence). CDR3 coding DNA: TGTGCCAGTAGTATTTCCGCATCCCCCTCCAATGAGCAGTTCTTC. It specifies CASSISASPSNEQFF.

This rearrangement joins TRBV6-6 to TRBJ1-1; weak D call: TRBD1 (6 bases). The germline gives CDR1 MNHNY, CDR2 SVGAGI (reference sequence). The CDR3 is 13 amino acids. V lost 7 bases and J 6 bases, leaving 15 bases between the germline ends. The CDR3 region has the DNA TGTGCCAGCACACCCCCAGGGGTGGCTGAAGCTTTCTTT. As protein: CASTPPGVAEAFF.

V usage is TRBV30 and J usage is TRBJ2-1; tentative D call: TRBD2 (5 bases). The germline V gene has CDR1 GTSNPN and CDR2 SVGIG (reference sequence). CDR3 length equals 14 residues. V shed 0 bases and J shed 4 bases, with 10 bases lying between them. This chain's CDR3 is CAWSVRVGYNEQFF. CDR3 in DNA: TGTGCCTGGAGTGTGAGGGTAGGTTACAATGAGCAGTTCTTC.

Only one count was recorded for this clone. J is TRBJ1-6 and V is TRBV2, with a tentative D call TRBD1 (6 bases). The CDR3 consists of 14 residues. CDR1 and CDR2 from the germline V gene are SNHLY and FYNNEI. The germline V and J ends were trimmed by 4 bases and 11 bases, with 15 bases remaining between them. This CDR3 reads CASSVGGRETPLHF. The CDR3 DNA follows: TGTGCCAGCAGTGTCGGGGGGCGAGAAACACCCCTCCACTTT.